The 5 T cell receptor beta chains below were found in one sample sequenced in a study of blood T cell repertoires in COVID-19. Profiled with immunoSEQ multiplex PCR; TCRdb holds only in-frame clones, not every one. In the table there are 95,000 to 110,000 clones, 87% of which are singletons. The sequencing input was peripheral blood. Receptor source: a man in his fifties in a cohort sampled during active COVID-19.

The chain uses TRBV5-1 and TRBJ1-3, with D perhaps TRBD1 (6 bases). The ends were cut back, 0 bases at V and 7 bases at J, with 11 bases in the middle. Germline lookup yields CDR1 SGHRS and CDR2 YFSETQ. The CDR3 is 14 amino acids. This CDR3 is CASSLETGSNTIYF. The CDR3 nucleotides read TGCGCCAGCAGCTTGGAGACAGGATCGAACACCATATATTTT.

The V call is TRBV7-2, the J call TRBJ1-6; 10 bases agree with TRBD1. This CDR3 comprises 18 residues. Looked up from germline, CDR1 is SGHTA and CDR2 is FQGNSA. V shed 2 bases, J shed 10 bases, and the junction held 14 bases outside the gene matches. In DNA form, the CDR3 reads TGTGCCAGCAGCTTATTCTTCCGGGGACAGGGGCACCACTCACCCCTCCACTTT. Translated, it gives CASSLFFRGQGHHSPLHF.

This clone has only one observation. The chain combines TRBV2 with TRBJ1-5; the match to TRBD1 covers 8 bases. The V gene end was trimmed by 5 bases and the J gene end by 4 bases; junction bases not matched to a gene: 4. The germline CDR1 and CDR2 sequences are SNHLY and FYNNEI. This CDR3 contains 14 residues. The CDR3 region has the DNA TGTGCCAGCAGTTGGACAGGGAATAATCAGCCCCAGCATTTT. This encodes CASSWTGNNQPQHF.

The chain recombines TRBV19 with TRBJ2-2, with 9 positions matching TRBD2. This CDR3 has 12 residues. Germline V CDR1 and CDR2: LNHDA, SQIVND (reference sequence). The V gene end was trimmed by 8 bases and the J gene end by 7 bases; junction bases not matched to a gene: 2. The CDR3 region has the DNA TGTGCCAGTCGACTAGCGGTCGGGGAGCTGTTTTTT. This sequence encodes CASRLAVGELFF.

The gene calls are TRBV5-4 and TRBJ1-4; D is unclear. CDR1 and CDR2 from the germline V gene are SGHNT and YYREEE (reference sequence). The CDR3 loop spans 15 amino acids. V was pared by 4 bases and J by 0 bases, with 10 bases between. In DNA form, the CDR3 reads TGTGCCAGCAGCGCCAACAGTCCAACTAATGAAAAACTGTTTTTT. It specifies CASSANSPTNEKLFF.